One and the same sample provided the 4 T cell receptor beta chains below, sequenced in a study of radiotherapy plus CTLA-4 blockade in lung cancer. The protocol was immunoSEQ multiplex PCR, while the TCRdb copy is restricted to in-frame clones and leaves out a portion. Of 90,000 to 150,000 clones in the sample, approximately 80% are singletons; the top ten hold approximately 5.2%. The sample here was peripheral blood, taken from a patient treated with radiotherapy plus ipilimumab. Receptors originate from a human donor with non-small cell lung cancer who had a partial response to radiotherapy plus ipilimumab.

The chain links TRBV7-3 to TRBJ1-1, with a weak D call TRBD1 (6 bases). Germline lookup yields CDR1 SGHTA and CDR2 FQGTGA. The CDR3 loop spans 16 amino acids. Trimming stripped 5 bases from V and 2 bases from J, with 18 bases between. CDR3 loop: CASSRTQRGNNTEAFF. CDR3 nucleotides: TGTGCCAGCAGCCGGACACAAAGGGGGAATAACACTGAAGCTTTCTTT.

This chain uses TRBV11-3 with TRBJ2-2; TRBD2 matches at 7 bases. The germline V gene encodes CDR1 SGHNT and CDR2 YENEEA. The CDR3 runs 15 residues. Unmatched junction bases numbered 10, after V lost 7 bases and J lost 5 bases. As DNA, the CDR3 is TGTGCCAGCACCCGGGGCGGGAGCGGTACCGGGGAGCTGTTTTTT. Translating it yields CASTRGGSGTGELFF.

This chain links TRBV9 with TRBJ1-5, with 7 bases aligning to TRBD1. CDR1 and CDR2 (germline): SGDLS, YYNGEE. This CDR3 has 15 residues. Germline trimming cut 4 bases from V and 4 bases from J; bases unmatched to any gene: 8. The CDR3 DNA sequence: TGTGCCAGCAGCTCAACCGGGACAGATAATCAGCCCCAGCATTTT. This codes for CASSSTGTDNQPQHF.

The V and J genes are TRBV29-1 and TRBJ1-5, with 7 bases lining up with TRBD1. V dropped 4 bases and J dropped 9; count of bases not matched to a gene: 12. The CDR3 contains 14 residues. The germline CDR1 and CDR2 sequences are SQVTM and ANQGSEA. The CDR3 coding sequence is TGCAGCGTTGCCCATGGGACAGCCGATGGGCCCCAGCATTTT. Translating gives CSVAHGTADGPQHF.